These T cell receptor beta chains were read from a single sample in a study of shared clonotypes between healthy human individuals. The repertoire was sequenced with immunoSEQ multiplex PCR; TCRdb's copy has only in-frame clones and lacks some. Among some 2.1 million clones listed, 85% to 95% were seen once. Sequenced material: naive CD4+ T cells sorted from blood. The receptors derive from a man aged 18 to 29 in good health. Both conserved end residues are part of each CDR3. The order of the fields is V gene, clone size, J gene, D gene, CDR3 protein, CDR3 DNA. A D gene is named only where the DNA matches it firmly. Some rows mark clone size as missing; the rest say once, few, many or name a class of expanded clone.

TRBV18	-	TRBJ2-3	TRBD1	CASSLQGGTDTQYF	TGTGCCAGCTCACTTCAGGGGGGCACAGATACGCAGTATTTT
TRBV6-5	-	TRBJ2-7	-	CASSPPGAYEQYF	TGTGCCAGCAGCCCACCGGGGGCCTACGAGCAGTACTTC
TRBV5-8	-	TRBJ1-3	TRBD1	CASTLGGWGNTIYF	TGTGCCAGCACCCTAGGGGGCTGGGGAAACACCATATATTTT
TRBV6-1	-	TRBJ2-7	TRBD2	CASRAGTSGSYEQYF	TGTGCCAGCAGGGCCGGGACTAGCGGATCCTACGAGCAGTACTTC
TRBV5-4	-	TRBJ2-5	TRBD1	CASSLVGTGLKETQYF	TGTGCCAGCAGCTTGGTTGGGACAGGGTTGAAAGAGACCCAGTACTTC
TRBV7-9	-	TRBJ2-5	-	CASSPGAQWRETQYF	TGTGCCAGCAGCCCCGGGGCCCAATGGCGGGAGACCCAGTACTTC
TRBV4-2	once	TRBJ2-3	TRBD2	CASSQASGGSDTQYF	TGTGCCAGCAGCCAAGCTAGCGGGGGGTCAGATACGCAGTATTTT
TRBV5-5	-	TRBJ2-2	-	CASSSQPHTGELFF	TGTGCCAGCAGCTCACAACCCCACACCGGGGAGCTGTTTTTT
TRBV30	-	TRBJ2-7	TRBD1	CAWDKGTGLEQYF	TGTGCCTGGGATAAGGGGACAGGCCTCGAGCAGTACTTC
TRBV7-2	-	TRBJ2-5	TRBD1	CASSSRGRETQYF	TGTGCCAGCAGCTCCAGGGGGCGGGAGACCCAGTACTTC
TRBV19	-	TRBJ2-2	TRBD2	CASNSRRLADNTGELFF	TGTGCCAGTAACTCGAGACGACTAGCGGATAACACCGGGGAGCTGTTTTTT
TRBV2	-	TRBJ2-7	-	CASKGQNDEQYF	TGTGCCAGCAAGGGGCAGAACGACGAGCAGTACTTC
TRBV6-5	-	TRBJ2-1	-	CASSRSGASNDEQFF	TGTGCCAGCAGCCGTTCTGGGGCTAGTAACGATGAGCAGTTCTTC
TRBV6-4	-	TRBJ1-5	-	CASSVSLDQPQHF	TGTGCCAGCAGTGTGTCGCTTGATCAGCCCCAGCATTTT
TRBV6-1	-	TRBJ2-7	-	CASSEQAAMANEQYF	TGTGCCAGCAGTGAACAGGCGGCCATGGCGAACGAGCAGTACTTC
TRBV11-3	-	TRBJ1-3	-	CASSLGSGNTIYF	TGTGCCAGCAGCTTGGGCTCTGGAAACACCATATATTTT
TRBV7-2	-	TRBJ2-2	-	CASSLAHGNTGELFF	TGTGCCAGCAGCTTAGCGCATGGGAACACCGGGGAGCTGTTTTTT
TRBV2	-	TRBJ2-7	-	CASNPNRYEQYF	TGTGCCAGCAACCCCAACCGCTACGAGCAGTACTTC
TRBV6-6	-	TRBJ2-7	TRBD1	CASSPTGTGAVEQYF	TGTGCCAGCAGCCCCACCGGGACAGGGGCGGTCGAGCAGTACTTC
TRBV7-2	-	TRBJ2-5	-	CASNEGFGTQYF	TGTGCCAGCAACGAGGGCTTCGGGACCCAGTACTTC
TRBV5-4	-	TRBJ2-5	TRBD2	CASSQVAGVETQYF	TGTGCCAGCAGCCAGGTGGCGGGAGTAGAGACCCAGTACTTC
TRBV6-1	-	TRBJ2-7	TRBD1	CASSEWTGETRWGEQYF	TGTGCCAGCAGTGAATGGACAGGGGAGACACGTTGGGGCGAGCAGTACTTC
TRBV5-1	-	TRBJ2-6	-	CASSSQGRSSGANVLTF	TGCGCCAGCAGCTCTCAGGGGAGATCCTCCGGGGCCAACGTCCTGACTTTC
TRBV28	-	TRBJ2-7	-	CASSSGTNLSYEQYF	TGTGCCAGCAGTTCCGGGACAAACCTCTCCTACGAGCAGTACTTC
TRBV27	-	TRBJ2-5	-	CASSYQGGRYQETQYF	TGTGCCAGCAGTTACCAGGGGGGGAGGTACCAAGAGACCCAGTACTTC
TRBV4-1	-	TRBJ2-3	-	CASSQSQGRSLTDTQYF	TGCGCCAGCAGCCAGAGTCAGGGACGGAGCCTCACAGATACGCAGTATTTT
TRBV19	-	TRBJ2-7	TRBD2	CASSTLAGDSYEQYF	TGTGCCAGTAGTACACTAGCGGGAGACTCCTACGAGCAGTACTTC
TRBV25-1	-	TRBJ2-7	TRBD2	CASSDGRDSLNHEQYF	TGTGCCAGCTCCGACGGGAGGGACTCCCTTAACCACGAGCAGTACTTC
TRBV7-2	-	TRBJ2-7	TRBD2	CASSLRLAGPYEQYF	TGTGCCAGCAGCTTACGGCTAGCGGGACCGTACGAGCAGTACTTC
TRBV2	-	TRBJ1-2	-	CASSDLSDGGGHTF	TGTGCCAGCAGTGATCTTTCGGATGGGGGAGGTCACACCTTC
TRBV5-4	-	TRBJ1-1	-	CASSPRDMNTEAFF	TGTGCCAGCAGCCCCAGGGACATGAACACTGAAGCTTTCTTT
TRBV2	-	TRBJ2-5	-	CASSDWGVTETQYF	TGTGCCAGCAGTGACTGGGGGGTCACTGAGACCCAGTACTTC
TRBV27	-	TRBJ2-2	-	CASSFYRDRPNTGELFF	TGTGCCAGCAGTTTTTATAGGGACCGACCGAACACCGGGGAGCTGTTTTTT
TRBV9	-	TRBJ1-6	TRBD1	CASSTQKTGAYNSPLHF	TGTGCCAGCAGCACACAAAAAACAGGGGCCTATAATTCACCCCTCCACTTT
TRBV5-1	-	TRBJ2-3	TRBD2	CASSPGLAGGGDTQYF	TGCGCCAGCAGCCCCGGACTAGCGGGAGGTGGAGATACGCAGTATTTT
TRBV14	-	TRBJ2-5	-	CASSQSVETQYF	TGTGCCAGCAGCCAAAGTGTAGAGACCCAGTACTTC
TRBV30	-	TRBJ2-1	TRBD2	CAWSRLAGEGPFF	TGTGCCTGGAGTCGACTAGCGGGAGAGGGTCCGTTCTTC
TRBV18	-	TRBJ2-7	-	CASSPGGTGYEQYF	TGTGCCAGCTCACCAGGGGGAACCGGGTACGAGCAGTACTTC
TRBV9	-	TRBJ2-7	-	CASSPQYLGHSYEQYF	TGTGCCAGCAGCCCCCAGTACCTCGGACATTCCTACGAGCAGTACTTC
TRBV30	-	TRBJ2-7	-	CAWSVHSGTFHEQYF	TGTGCCTGGAGTGTACATAGCGGAACCTTCCACGAGCAGTACTTC
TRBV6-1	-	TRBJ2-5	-	CASSEANGVTQYF	TGTGCCAGCAGTGAAGCGAATGGGGTAACCCAGTACTTC
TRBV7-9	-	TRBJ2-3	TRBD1	CASSFSGQGFDTQYF	TGTGCCAGCAGCTTCTCCGGACAGGGTTTCGATACGCAGTATTTT
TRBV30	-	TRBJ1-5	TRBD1	CAWDREGQPQHF	TGTGCCTGGGACAGGGAAGGACAGCCCCAGCATTTT
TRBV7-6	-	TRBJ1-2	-	CASSLGDNGGYTF	TGTGCCAGCAGCTTAGGCGATAACGGGGGCTACACCTTC
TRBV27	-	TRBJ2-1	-	CASSPPGLLNEQFF	TGTGCCAGCAGTCCCCCCGGGCTGCTCAATGAGCAGTTCTTC
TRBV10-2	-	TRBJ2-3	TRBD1	CASRKTGGLIIHADTQYF	TGCGCCAGCAGGAAAACAGGGGGCCTTATCATTCACGCAGATACGCAGTATTTT
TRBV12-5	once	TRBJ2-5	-	CASGSRARETQYF	TGTGCTAGTGGCTCGAGGGCACGGGAGACCCAGTACTTC
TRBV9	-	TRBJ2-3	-	CASSVVARADTQYF	TGTGCCAGCAGCGTAGTTGCCAGGGCAGATACGCAGTATTTT
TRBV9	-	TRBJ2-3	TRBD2	CASSVASGRFTDTQYF	TGTGCCAGCAGCGTAGCTAGCGGGAGGTTCACAGATACGCAGTATTTT
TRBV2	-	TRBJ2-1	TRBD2	CASSALAGHEQFF	TGTGCCAGCAGTGCCCTAGCGGGGCATGAGCAGTTCTTC
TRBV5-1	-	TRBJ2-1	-	CASSQWRGFGIYNEQFF	TGCGCCAGCAGCCAATGGCGGGGCTTTGGGATTTACAATGAGCAGTTCTTC
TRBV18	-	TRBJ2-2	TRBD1	CASSTYTGTGNTGELFF	TGTGCCAGCTCAACGTATACCGGGACAGGGAACACCGGGGAGCTGTTTTTT
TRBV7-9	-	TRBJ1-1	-	CASSLYPQISNTEAFF	TGTGCCAGCAGCTTATATCCCCAAATCTCGAACACTGAAGCTTTCTTT
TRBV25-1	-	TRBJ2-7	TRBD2	CASSDSSGRGDEQYF	TGTGCCAGCAGTGATTCTAGCGGGAGAGGTGACGAGCAGTACTTC
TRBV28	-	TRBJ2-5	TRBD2	CASSLGGGQETQYF	TGTGCCAGCAGTTTAGGCGGGGGCCAAGAGACCCAGTACTTC
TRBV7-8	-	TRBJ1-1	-	CASERWNTEAFF	TGTGCCAGCGAAAGGTGGAACACTGAAGCTTTCTTT
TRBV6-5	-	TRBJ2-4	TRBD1	CASSYSGTGGRNIQYF	TGTGCCAGCAGTTACTCCGGGACAGGGGGTAGGAACATTCAGTACTTC
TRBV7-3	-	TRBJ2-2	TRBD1	CASSADRVGTRELFF	TGTGCCAGCAGCGCGGACAGGGTTGGGACCCGGGAGCTGTTTTTT
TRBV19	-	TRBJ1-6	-	CASTSGLHSPLHF	TGTGCCAGTACCTCAGGGTTGCATTCACCCCTCCACTTT
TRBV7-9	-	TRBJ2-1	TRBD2	CASSSSGTEQFF	TGTGCCAGCAGCTCTAGCGGGACAGAGCAGTTCTTC